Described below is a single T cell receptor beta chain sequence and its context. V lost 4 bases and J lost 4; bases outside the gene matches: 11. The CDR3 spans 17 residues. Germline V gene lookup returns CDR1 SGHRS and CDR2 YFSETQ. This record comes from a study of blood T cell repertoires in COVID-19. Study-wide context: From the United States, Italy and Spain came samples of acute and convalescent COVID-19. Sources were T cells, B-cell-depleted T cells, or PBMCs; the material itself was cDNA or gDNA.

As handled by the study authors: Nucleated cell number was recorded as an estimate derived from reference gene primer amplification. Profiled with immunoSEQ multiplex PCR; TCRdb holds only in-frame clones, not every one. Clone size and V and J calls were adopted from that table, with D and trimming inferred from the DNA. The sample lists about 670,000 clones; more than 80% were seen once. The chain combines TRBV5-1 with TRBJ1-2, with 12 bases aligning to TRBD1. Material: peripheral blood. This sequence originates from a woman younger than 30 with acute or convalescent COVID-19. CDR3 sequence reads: CASSGGTGGASVYGYTF. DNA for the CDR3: TGCGCCAGCAGCGGAGGGACAGGGGGCGCCTCGGTCTATGGCTACACCTTC.